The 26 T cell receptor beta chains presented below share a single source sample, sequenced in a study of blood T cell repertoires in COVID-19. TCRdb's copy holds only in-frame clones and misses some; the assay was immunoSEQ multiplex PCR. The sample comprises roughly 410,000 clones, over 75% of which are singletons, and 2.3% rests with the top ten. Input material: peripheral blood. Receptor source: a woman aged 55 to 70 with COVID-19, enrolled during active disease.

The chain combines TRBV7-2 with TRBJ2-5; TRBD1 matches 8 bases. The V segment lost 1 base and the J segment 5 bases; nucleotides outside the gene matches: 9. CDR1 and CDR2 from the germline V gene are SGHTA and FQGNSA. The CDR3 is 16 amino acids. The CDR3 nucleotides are TGTGCCAGCAGCTTAGTCCCGGGACAGGCCATTGAGACCCAGTACTTC. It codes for CASSLVPGQAIETQYF.

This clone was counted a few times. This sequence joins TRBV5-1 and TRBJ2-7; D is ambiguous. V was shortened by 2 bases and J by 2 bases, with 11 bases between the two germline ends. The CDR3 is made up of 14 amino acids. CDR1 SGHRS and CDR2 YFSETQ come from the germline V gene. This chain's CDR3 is CASSFGQATYEQYF. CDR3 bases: TGCGCCAGCAGCTTCGGCCAGGCCACCTACGAGCAGTACTTC.

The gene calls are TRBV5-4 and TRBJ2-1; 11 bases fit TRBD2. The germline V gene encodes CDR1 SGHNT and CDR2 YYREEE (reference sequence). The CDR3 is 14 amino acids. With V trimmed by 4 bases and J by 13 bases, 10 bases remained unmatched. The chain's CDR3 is CASSTQLAGAEQFF. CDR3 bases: TGTGCCAGCAGCACACAACTAGCGGGGGCCGAACAGTTCTTC.

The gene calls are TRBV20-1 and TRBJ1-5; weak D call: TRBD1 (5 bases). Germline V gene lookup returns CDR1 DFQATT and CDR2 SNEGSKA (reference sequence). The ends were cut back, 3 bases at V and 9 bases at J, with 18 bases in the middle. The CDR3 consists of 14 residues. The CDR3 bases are TGCAGTGCTAGTTTTGGGGGGGTCGGGGGGCCCCAGCATTTT. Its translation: CSASFGGVGGPQHF.

In DNA, the CDR3 is TGTGCCAGCAGCTCCCGAGGGGGCGACTATGGCTACACCTTC. This translates into CASSSRGGDYGYTF. The chain carries TRBV9 and TRBJ1-2, with 7 bases aligning to TRBD1. Per germline, CDR1 SGDLS and CDR2 YYNGEE. The CDR3 runs to 14 residues. The V and J ends lost 4 bases and 3 bases, in that order; junction bases with no gene match: 6.

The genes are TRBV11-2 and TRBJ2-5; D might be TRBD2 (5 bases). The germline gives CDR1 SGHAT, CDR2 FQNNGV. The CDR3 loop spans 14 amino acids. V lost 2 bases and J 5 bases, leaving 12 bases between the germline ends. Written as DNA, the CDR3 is TGTGCCAGCAGCTTACGAAGGCCGGGGGAGACCCAGTACTTC. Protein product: CASSLRRPGETQYF. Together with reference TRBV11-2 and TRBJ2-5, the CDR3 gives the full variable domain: EAGVAQSPRYKIIEKRQSVAFWCNPISGHATLYWYQQILGQGPKLLIQFQNNGVVDDSQLPKDRFSAERLKGVDSTLKIQPAKLEDSAVYLCASSLRRPGETQYFGPGTRLLVL.

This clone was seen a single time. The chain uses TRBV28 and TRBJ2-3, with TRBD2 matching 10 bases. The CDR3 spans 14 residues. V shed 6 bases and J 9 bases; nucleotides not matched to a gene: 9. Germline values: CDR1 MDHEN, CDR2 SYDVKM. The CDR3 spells CASSRAGGRGTQYF. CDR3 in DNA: TGTGCCAGCAGCCGAGCGGGGGGGCGGGGAACGCAGTATTTT.

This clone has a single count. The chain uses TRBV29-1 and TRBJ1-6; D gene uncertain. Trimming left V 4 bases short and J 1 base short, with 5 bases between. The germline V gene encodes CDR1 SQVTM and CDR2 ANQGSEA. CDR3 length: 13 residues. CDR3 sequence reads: CSVARSYNSPLHF. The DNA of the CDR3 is TGCAGCGTTGCGAGGTCCTATAATTCACCCCTCCACTTT. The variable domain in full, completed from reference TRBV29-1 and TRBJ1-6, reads SAVISQKPSRDICQRGTSLTIQCQVDSQVTMMFWYRQQPGQSLTLIATANQGSEATYESGFVIDKFPISRPNLTFSTLTVSNMSPEDSSIYLCSVARSYNSPLHFGNGTRLTVT.

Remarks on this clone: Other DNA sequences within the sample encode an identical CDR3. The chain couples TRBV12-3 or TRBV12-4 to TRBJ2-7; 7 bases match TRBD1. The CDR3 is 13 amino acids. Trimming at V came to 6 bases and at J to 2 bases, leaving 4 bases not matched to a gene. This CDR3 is CASSPGQPYEQYF. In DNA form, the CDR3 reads TGTGCCAGCAGCCCGGGACAGCCCTACGAGCAGTACTTC.

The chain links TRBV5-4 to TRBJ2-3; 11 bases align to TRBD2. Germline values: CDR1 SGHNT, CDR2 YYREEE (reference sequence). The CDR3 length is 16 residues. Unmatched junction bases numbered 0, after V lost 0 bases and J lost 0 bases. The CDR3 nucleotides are TGTGCCAGCAGCTTGGGACTAGCGGGGAGCACAGATACGCAGTATTTT. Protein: CASSLGLAGSTDTQYF.

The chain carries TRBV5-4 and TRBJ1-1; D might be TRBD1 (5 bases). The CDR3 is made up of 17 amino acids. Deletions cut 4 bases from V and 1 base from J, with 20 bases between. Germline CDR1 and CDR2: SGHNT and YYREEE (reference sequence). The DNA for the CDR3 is TGTGCCAGCAGCCCGGCGGCCGGGGGTGACAAGAACACTGAAGCTTTCTTT. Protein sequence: CASSPAAGGDKNTEAFF.

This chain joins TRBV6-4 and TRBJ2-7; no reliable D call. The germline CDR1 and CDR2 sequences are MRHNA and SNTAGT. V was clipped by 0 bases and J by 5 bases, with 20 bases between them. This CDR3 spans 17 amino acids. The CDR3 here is CASSDSRSAHGYHEQYF. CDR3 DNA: TGTGCCAGCAGTGACTCGAGGTCGGCCCACGGGTACCACGAGCAGTACTTC.

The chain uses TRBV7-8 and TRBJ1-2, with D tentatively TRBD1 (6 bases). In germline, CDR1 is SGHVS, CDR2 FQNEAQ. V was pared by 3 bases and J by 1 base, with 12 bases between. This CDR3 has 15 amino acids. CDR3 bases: TGTGCCAGCAGCTTCGACCGGGACAATAACTATGGCTACACCTTC. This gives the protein CASSFDRDNNYGYTF.

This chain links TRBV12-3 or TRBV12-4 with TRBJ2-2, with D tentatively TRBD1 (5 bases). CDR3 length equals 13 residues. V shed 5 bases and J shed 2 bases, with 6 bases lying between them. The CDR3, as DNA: TGTGCCAGCAGTGACAGAAACACCGGGGAGCTGTTTTTT. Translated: CASSDRNTGELFF.

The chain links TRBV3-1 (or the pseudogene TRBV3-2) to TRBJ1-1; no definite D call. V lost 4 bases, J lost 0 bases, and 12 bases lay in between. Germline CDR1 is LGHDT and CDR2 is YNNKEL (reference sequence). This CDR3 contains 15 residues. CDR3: CASSLPGSLNTEAFF. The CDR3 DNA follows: TGTGCCAGCAGCCTTCCGGGATCCTTGAACACTGAAGCTTTCTTT.

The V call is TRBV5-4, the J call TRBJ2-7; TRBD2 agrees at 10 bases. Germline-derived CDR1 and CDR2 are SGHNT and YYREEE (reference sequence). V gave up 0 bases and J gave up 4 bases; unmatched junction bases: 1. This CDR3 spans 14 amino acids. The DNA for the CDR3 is TGTGCCAGCAGCTTGGGAGCGGGGGGGTACGAGCAGTACTTC. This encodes CASSLGAGGYEQYF.

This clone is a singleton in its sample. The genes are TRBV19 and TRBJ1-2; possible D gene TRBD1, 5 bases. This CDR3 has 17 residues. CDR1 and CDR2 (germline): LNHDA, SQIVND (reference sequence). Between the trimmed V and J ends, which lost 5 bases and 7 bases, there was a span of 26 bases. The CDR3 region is CASSPGATRESGFGYTF. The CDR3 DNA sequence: TGTGCCAGTAGTCCTGGGGCTACCCGGGAGTCAGGATTTGGCTACACCTTC.

Written as DNA, the CDR3 is TGTGCCAGCGGTAGTACCGGACAGCTAAATCAGCCCCAGCATTTT. This sequence encodes CASGSTGQLNQPQHF. The chain couples TRBV13 to TRBJ1-5, with D perhaps TRBD1 (6 bases). The CDR3 sequence is 15 residues long. Trimming left V 8 bases short and J 4 bases short, with 18 bases between. Germline V gene sequence: CDR1 PRHDT, CDR2 FYEKMQ (reference sequence).

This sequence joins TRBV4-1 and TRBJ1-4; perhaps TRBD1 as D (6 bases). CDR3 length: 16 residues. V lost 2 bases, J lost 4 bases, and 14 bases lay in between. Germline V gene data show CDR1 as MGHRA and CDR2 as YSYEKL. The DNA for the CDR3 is TGCGCCAGCAGCCAATCCCAGACAGGAGGTAATGAAAAACTGTTTTTT. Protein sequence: CASSQSQTGGNEKLFF.

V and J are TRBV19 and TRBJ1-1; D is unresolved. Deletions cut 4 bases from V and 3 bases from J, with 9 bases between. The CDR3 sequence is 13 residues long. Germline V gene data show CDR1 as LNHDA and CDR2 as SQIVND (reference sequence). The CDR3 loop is CASSTLVYTEAFF. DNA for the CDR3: TGTGCCAGTAGTACCCTAGTTTACACTGAAGCTTTCTTT.

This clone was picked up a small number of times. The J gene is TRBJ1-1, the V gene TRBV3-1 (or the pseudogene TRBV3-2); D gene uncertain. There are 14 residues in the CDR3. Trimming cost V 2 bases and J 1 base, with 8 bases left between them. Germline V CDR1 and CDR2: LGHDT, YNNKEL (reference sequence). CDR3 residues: CASSQHPGNTEAFF. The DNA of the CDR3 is TGTGCCAGCAGCCAACATCCGGGGAACACTGAAGCTTTCTTT.

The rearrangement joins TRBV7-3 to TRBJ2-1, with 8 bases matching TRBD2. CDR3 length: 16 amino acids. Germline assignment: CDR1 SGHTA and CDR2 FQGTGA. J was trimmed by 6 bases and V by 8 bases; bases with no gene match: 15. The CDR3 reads CASHLMRAGAFNEQFF. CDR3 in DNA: TGTGCCAGCCATTTAATGCGAGCGGGGGCCTTCAATGAGCAGTTCTTC.

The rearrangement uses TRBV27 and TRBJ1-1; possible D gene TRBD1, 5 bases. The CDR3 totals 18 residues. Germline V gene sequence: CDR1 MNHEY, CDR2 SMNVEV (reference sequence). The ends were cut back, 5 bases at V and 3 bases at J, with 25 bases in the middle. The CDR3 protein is CASSLRPGLLGPDTEAFF. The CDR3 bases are TGTGCCAGCAGTCTACGACCGGGACTCCTGGGTCCGGACACTGAAGCTTTCTTT.

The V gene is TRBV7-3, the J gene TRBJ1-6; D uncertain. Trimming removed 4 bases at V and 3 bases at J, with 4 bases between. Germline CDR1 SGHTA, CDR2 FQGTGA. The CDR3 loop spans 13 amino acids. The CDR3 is CASSSNYNSPLHF. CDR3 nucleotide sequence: TGTGCCAGCAGCTCTAACTATAATTCACCCCTCCACTTT.

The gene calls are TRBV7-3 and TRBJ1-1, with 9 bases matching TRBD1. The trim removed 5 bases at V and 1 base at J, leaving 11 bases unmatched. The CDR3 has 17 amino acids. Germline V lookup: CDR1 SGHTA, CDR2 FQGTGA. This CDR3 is CASSQLQGAPGNTEAFF. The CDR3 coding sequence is TGTGCCAGCAGCCAACTACAGGGGGCGCCTGGGAACACTGAAGCTTTCTTT.

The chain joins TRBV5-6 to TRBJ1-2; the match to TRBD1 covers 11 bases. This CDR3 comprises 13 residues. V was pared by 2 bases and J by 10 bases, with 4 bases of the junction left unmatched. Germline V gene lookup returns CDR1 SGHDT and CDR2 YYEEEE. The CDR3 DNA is TGTGCCAGCAGCTTACTGGGACAGGGGGTCTACACCTTC. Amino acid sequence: CASSLLGQGVYTF.